Following are 26 T cell receptor beta chains from one sample sequenced in a study of beta chain features in type 1 diabetes. What was sequenced were expressed TCRB transcripts, since all of the isolated RNA had been reverse transcribed. Here immunoSEQ multiplex PCR was the method, and the copy in TCRdb shows in-frame clones only, minus some. This table has some 180,000 clones, about 13% appearing once. The specimen sequenced was central memory CD4+ T cells from blood. These receptors were collected from a woman between 18 and 29 years old in good health.

This clone showed up just a few times. The chain combines TRBV27 with TRBJ1-2; D uncertain. Germline loops: CDR1 MNHEY, CDR2 SMNVEV (reference sequence). The CDR3 has 14 amino acids. The V gene lost 0 bases and the J gene lost 3 bases, with 8 bases spanning the gap. The CDR3 protein is CASSLSYRDYGYTF. CDR3 coding DNA: TGTGCCAGCAGTTTATCGTACAGAGACTATGGCTACACCTTC.

The gene calls are TRBV6-5 and TRBJ2-4, with 8 nucleotides matching TRBD2. The junction had 6 bases not matched to a gene; V was cut back by 6 bases and J by 8 bases. Germline CDR1 is MNHEY and CDR2 is SVGAGI. This CDR3 spans 13 amino acids. In DNA form, the CDR3 reads TGTGCCAGCAGCCAGAGCGGGGGTCACATTCAGTACTTC. Its translation: CASSQSGGHIQYF.

This clone was detected ten times or more. This chain joins TRBV14 and TRBJ2-7; 12 bases map to TRBD2. The ends lost 4 bases at V and 2 bases at J; junction bases unmatched: 9. Germline V CDR1 and CDR2: SGHDN, FVKESK. This CDR3 spans 17 amino acids. CDR3 region: CASSLRMTSGSTYEQYF. The CDR3 DNA is TGTGCCAGCAGCCTACGAATGACTAGCGGGAGTACCTACGAGCAGTACTTC.

The rearrangement joins TRBV18 to TRBJ2-5; possible D gene TRBD1, 6 bases. Trimming left V 2 bases short and J 2 bases short, with 9 bases between. The CDR3 sequence is 14 residues long. Germline-derived CDR1 and CDR2 are KGHSH and LQKENI. As DNA, the CDR3 is TGTGCCAGCTCACCAGAAGGGGGTCAAGAGACCCAGTACTTC. Encoded protein: CASSPEGGQETQYF.

This chain joins TRBV18 and TRBJ2-1; 9 bases line up with TRBD2. This CDR3 spans 15 amino acids. From germline, CDR1 is KGHSH and CDR2 LQKENI. The V gene end was trimmed by 2 bases and the J gene end by 6 bases; junction bases not matched to a gene: 5. CDR3 DNA: TGTGCCAGCTCACCAACTACACTAGCGGGCAATGAGCAGTTCTTC. As protein: CASSPTTLAGNEQFF.

For the CDR3, the DNA is TGTGCCAGTAATCCGGACAGGATGAACACTGAAGCTTTCTTT. This codes for CASNPDRMNTEAFF. The chain uses TRBV19 and TRBJ1-1; TRBD1 matches 7 bases. Germline CDR1 LNHDA, CDR2 SQIVND (reference sequence). This CDR3 comprises 14 residues. After removal of 7 bases from V and 0 bases from J, the junction contained 5 bases not matched to a gene. The entire variable domain, with the rest obtained from reference TRBV19 and TRBJ1-1, is as follows: DGGITQSPKYLFRKEGQNVTLSCEQNLNHDAMYWYRQDPGQGLRLIYYSQIVNDFQKGDIAEGYSVSREKKESFPLTVTSAQKNPTAFYLCASNPDRMNTEAFFGQGTRLTVV.

This clone was counted a few times. The chain uses TRBV28 and TRBJ2-1, with TRBD2 identical over 12 bases. The germline V gene encodes CDR1 MDHEN and CDR2 SYDVKM. V lost 6 bases, J lost 3 bases, and 9 bases stayed unmatched. The length of the CDR3 is 17 residues. CDR3 protein: CASRNHRTSGDYNEQFF. DNA of the CDR3: TGTGCCAGCAGAAACCATCGGACTAGCGGGGACTACAATGAGCAGTTCTTC. The variable domain in full, with the rest retrieved from reference TRBV28 and TRBJ2-1, is DVKVTQSSRYLVKRTGEKVFLECVQDMDHENMFWYRQDPGLGLRLIYFSYDVKMKEKGDIPEGYSVSREKKERFSLILESASTNQTSMYLCASRNHRTSGDYNEQFFGPGTRLTVL.

This rearrangement joins TRBV9 to TRBJ2-3; D might be TRBD1 (5 bases). The length of the CDR3 is 14 residues. V lost 2 bases and J lost 1, with 8 bases in between. The germline CDR1 and CDR2 sequences are SGDLS and YYNGEE. This chain's CDR3 is CASSVDIRTDTQYF. In nucleotides, the CDR3 is TGTGCCAGCAGCGTGGACATACGCACAGATACGCAGTATTTT.

This clone was counted only a few times. The V call is TRBV6-5, the J call TRBJ1-2; D is perhaps TRBD1 (5 bases). There are 14 residues in the CDR3. Germline CDR1 reads MNHEY; CDR2 reads SVGAGI. Trimming stripped 6 bases from V and 0 bases from J, with 11 bases between. DNA of the CDR3: TGTGCCAGCAGGAGCTCACAGGCTAACTATGGCTACACCTTC. It yields the protein CASRSSQANYGYTF.

The chain employs TRBV5-6 and TRBJ2-5; no definite D call. The CDR3 has 15 amino acids. From germline, CDR1 is SGHDT and CDR2 YYEEEE. V was pared by 1 base and J by 1 base, with 11 bases between. DNA for the CDR3: TGTGCCAGCAGCTTGTTTGGTAGCCTCCAAGAGACCCAGTACTTC. It codes for CASSLFGSLQETQYF.

This clone was picked up a small number of times. The J gene is TRBJ2-4, the V gene TRBV7-3; 9 bases are a match to TRBD2. The CDR3 spans 15 residues. CDR1 and CDR2 from the germline V gene are SGHTA and FQGTGA. With 6 bases clipped from V and 3 bases from J, the junction kept 6 bases outside the gene matches. This CDR3 reads CASSFSGSDKNIQYF. The CDR3 coding sequence is TGTGCCAGCAGTTTTAGCGGGAGCGACAAAAACATTCAGTACTTC.

This clone was seen more than once but under ten times. V and J are TRBV11-3 and TRBJ2-1; 13 positions match TRBD2. The junction had 10 bases not matched to a gene; V was cut back by 5 bases and J by 6 bases. The germline V gene has CDR1 SGHNT and CDR2 YENEEA. The CDR3 has 17 amino acids. The CDR3 loop reads CASSPRTSGSSGNEQFF. In DNA, the CDR3 is TGTGCCAGCAGCCCCCGGACTAGCGGGAGTTCTGGCAATGAGCAGTTCTTC.

This clone has only a few counts. One junction end does not reproduce the germline sequence, and a read error may be involved. The genes are TRBV7-7 and TRBJ2-1; TRBD1 matches 8 bases. From germline, CDR1 is SSHAT and CDR2 FNYEAQ (reference sequence). The CDR3 contains 15 residues. CDR3 residues: CASSFGQGSYNEQFF. DNA of the CDR3: TGTGCTAGCAGCTTTGGACAGGGCTCCTACAATGAGCAGTTCTTC.

This clone was seen more than once but under ten times. CDR3 coding DNA: TGCAGCGTTGTTGGACAGGGCGGTGAAAAACTGTTTTTT. It is translated as CSVVGQGGEKLFF. The chain has TRBV29-1 and TRBJ1-4, with 8 nucleotides matching TRBD1. V dropped 4 bases and J dropped 7; count of bases not matched to a gene: 5. Germline V CDR1 and CDR2: SQVTM, ANQGSEA. This CDR3 contains 13 residues.

The chain couples TRBV14 to TRBJ2-5, with D tentatively TRBD2 (6 bases). Trimming cost V 0 bases and J 7 bases, with 12 bases left between them. CDR1 and CDR2 (germline): SGHDN, FVKESK. This CDR3 spans 14 amino acids. The CDR3 loop reads CASSQERGGWTQYF. CDR3 DNA: TGTGCCAGCAGCCAAGAGCGGGGCGGGTGGACCCAGTACTTC.

This clone was seen a handful of times. The gene calls are TRBV28 and TRBJ2-7; TRBD2 aligns across 8 bases. The V gene end was trimmed by 5 bases and the J gene end by 7 bases; junction bases not matched to a gene: 13. The CDR3 is 15 amino acids. Looked up from germline, CDR1 is MDHEN and CDR2 is SYDVKM. The CDR3 sequence is CASSTSGSGRREQYF. The CDR3 nucleotides read TGTGCCAGCAGTACGAGCGGGAGTGGGCGAAGGGAGCAGTACTTC.

Concerning this clone: Other DNA sequences in this sample translate to the same CDR3. V usage is TRBV30 and J usage is TRBJ1-2; tentative D call: TRBD1 (5 bases). CDR3 length equals 12 residues. The V gene's germline CDR1 is GTSNPN and CDR2 SVGIG (reference sequence). Trimming took 5 bases from V and 4 from J, leaving 11 bases between them. Here the CDR3 DNA reads TGTGCCTGGGGACAAGAAGCCTATGGCTACACCTTC. It codes for CAWGQEAYGYTF.

This clone is a singleton in its sample. This chain uses TRBV18 with TRBJ2-5; the match to TRBD2 covers 14 bases. J gave up 5 bases and V 4 bases, and 6 bases lay outside the gene matches. The germline gives CDR1 KGHSH, CDR2 LQKENI. This CDR3 is built from 16 residues. CDR3 DNA sequence: TGTGCCAGCTCACAGGGACTAGCGGGAGTTGCTGAGACCCAGTACTTC. Encoded protein: CASSQGLAGVAETQYF.

V usage is TRBV6-5 and J usage is TRBJ1-2, with TRBD1 matching 8 bases. In germline, CDR1 is MNHEY, CDR2 SVGAGI. CDR3 length equals 15 residues. The V gene end was trimmed by 0 bases and the J gene end by 4 bases; junction bases not matched to a gene: 4. The DNA for the CDR3 is TGTGCCAGCAGTTACTCCAGGGGGCGCGGCTATGGCTACACCTTC. Translating gives CASSYSRGRGYGYTF.

The chain carries TRBV13 and TRBJ2-7; 11 bases fit TRBD2. V lost 5 bases to trimming and J lost 6 bases; unmatched junction nucleotides: 6. Germline CDR1 is PRHDT and CDR2 is FYEKMQ (reference sequence). The CDR3 loop spans 14 amino acids. CDR3 in DNA: TGTGCCAGCAGCCTCGGGACTAGCGGTAGCGAGCAGTACTTC. Protein product: CASSLGTSGSEQYF.

This clone was observed a few times. The rearrangement joins TRBV29-1 to TRBJ1-2; D is perhaps TRBD1 (6 bases). V was trimmed by 2 bases and J by 4 bases, leaving 17 bases between them. Germline V gene sequence: CDR1 SQVTM, CDR2 ANQGSEA. CDR3 length equals 15 residues. Here the CDR3 reads CSVEFRDISSYGYTF. In DNA form, the CDR3 reads TGCAGCGTTGAATTTCGGGACATCTCGAGCTATGGCTACACCTTC.

The gene calls are TRBV30 and TRBJ1-1; 8 bases align to TRBD1. V dropped 1 base and J dropped 4; count of bases not matched to a gene: 2. The germline V gene encodes CDR1 GTSNPN and CDR2 SVGIG (reference sequence). The CDR3 is 13 residues long. The CDR3 region is CAWSGQGATEAFF. The CDR3 DNA is TGTGCCTGGAGTGGGCAGGGGGCCACTGAAGCTTTCTTT.

This clone showed up many times. The chain employs TRBV7-9 and TRBJ1-2, with 8 positions matching TRBD1. Germline-derived CDR1 and CDR2 are SEHNR and FQNEAQ (reference sequence). This CDR3 has 15 amino acids. V shed 5 bases, J shed 4 bases, and the junction held 9 bases outside the gene matches. The CDR3, as DNA: TGTGCCAGCAGCCCCTCAGGGGGCGAGGGCTATGGCTACACCTTC. It is translated as CASSPSGGEGYGYTF.

This clone appeared a few times. The chain is built from TRBV12-5 and TRBJ1-1, with D tentatively TRBD1 (5 bases). The CDR3 loop spans 14 amino acids. Trimming took off 4 bases at V and 1 base at J, with 10 bases between the two ends. Germline values: CDR1 LGHNT, CDR2 FRNRAP. Written as DNA, the CDR3 is TGTGCTAGTGGTTACCGGGACTGGAACACTGAAGCTTTCTTT. Its translation: CASGYRDWNTEAFF.

The chain uses TRBV29-1 and TRBJ2-3, with 8 nucleotides matching TRBD1. The length of the CDR3 is 16 residues. V lost 7 bases to trimming and J lost 1 base; unmatched junction nucleotides: 13. The germline V gene has CDR1 SQVTM and CDR2 ANQGSEA. Written as DNA, the CDR3 is TGCAGCGACGTTTACAGGGGGATTTTGGGCACAGATACGCAGTATTTT. As protein: CSDVYRGILGTDTQYF.

The rearrangement joins TRBV5-1 to TRBJ2-7; the D gene is possibly TRBD2 (6 bases). CDR3 length equals 13 residues. Trimming stripped 3 bases from V and 3 bases from J, with 10 bases between. Germline values: CDR1 SGHRS, CDR2 YFSETQ. CDR3 residues: CASSSGGLYEQYF. The CDR3 coding sequence is TGCGCCAGCAGCTCCGGGGGACTCTACGAGCAGTACTTC.